The entry below gives a single TCR beta chain sequence along with its context. This sample was taken from a study of cytomegalovirus exposure and HLA in healthy donors. In the study overall: Early on, a data release was issued that held some 85 million unique TCRs from HLA-typed donors.

The PCR employed 60 Vbeta primers together with 13 Jbeta primers. Study processing details: Among the unique TCR beta chains that a later analysis counted, around 82 million in all, approximately 12 million were shared. TCRdb's copy holds only in-frame clones and misses some; the assay was immunoSEQ multiplex PCR. The V and J calls and clone size come from that table; D and trimming were worked out from the DNA. Among approximately 150,000 clones listed, approximately 77% were seen once. The CDR3 totals 16 residues. Germline V gene lookup returns CDR1 SQVTM and CDR2 ANQGSEA. The V gene end was trimmed by 0 bases and the J gene end by 3 bases; junction bases not matched to a gene: 8.

The chain is built from TRBV29-1 and TRBJ2-1, with 7 bases lining up with TRBD1. This sequence was found in a man in his thirties or forties in good health and CMV-seropositive. What was sequenced was PBMCs. CDR3 DNA: TGCAGCGTTGAAGACCCAATGACAGGGTACTACAATGAGCAGTTCTTC. It is translated as CSVEDPMTGYYNEQFF.